Following are 26 T cell receptor beta chains from one sample sequenced in a study of T cell changes during pregnancy in multiple sclerosis. Assay: immunoSEQ multiplex PCR; the TCRdb copy retains only in-frame clones and omits some. The profile shows under 45,000 clones, 80% to 95% of them singletons. The specimen comprised CD4+ T cells from peripheral blood mononuclear cells, sampled in the third trimester of pregnancy. These TCRs come from a female donor in good health, enrolled as a control in a pregnancy study.

The gene calls are TRBV5-1 and TRBJ2-3, with 16 bases aligning to TRBD2. V shed 8 bases and J 1 base; nucleotides not matched to a gene: 10. CDR1 is SGHRS, CDR2 YFSETQ, per germline. The CDR3 loop spans 18 amino acids. CDR3 coding DNA: TGCGCCAGTAAAGGGACTAGCGGGGGGGCCTACCGCACAGATACGCAGTATTTT. This codes for CASKGTSGGAYRTDTQYF.

V gene TRBV7-8 combines with J gene TRBJ1-2, with a tentative D call TRBD1 (6 bases). Per the germline V gene, CDR1 is SGHVS and CDR2 is FQNEAQ. The V and J ends lost 0 bases and 7 bases respectively, with 27 bases between them. The CDR3 is 19 amino acids. CDR3 protein: CASSLARIGGRGRTGGYTF. The CDR3 DNA reads TGTGCCAGCAGCTTAGCGAGAATTGGTGGCAGGGGCAGAACGGGTGGCTACACCTTC.

The V call is TRBV11-1, the J call TRBJ2-7, with 9 nucleotides matching TRBD2. V dropped 5 bases and J dropped 4; count of bases not matched to a gene: 9. There are 15 residues in the CDR3. Germline CDR1 and CDR2: SGHAT and FQDESV (reference sequence). CDR3: CASSALAGEIYEQYF. In DNA form, the CDR3 reads TGTGCCAGCAGCGCCTTAGCGGGGGAGATATACGAGCAGTACTTC.

This rearrangement joins TRBV15 to TRBJ1-3; maybe TRBD1 (6 bases). Per the germline V gene, CDR1 is LNHNV and CDR2 is YYDKDF (reference sequence). The CDR3 has 14 residues. Trimming took off 6 bases at V and 0 bases at J, with 9 bases between the two ends. The CDR3 spells CATRARGSGNTIYF. The DNA for the CDR3 is TGTGCCACCAGGGCCAGGGGCTCTGGAAACACCATATATTTT.

The genes are TRBV28 and TRBJ2-1, with D perhaps TRBD2 (6 bases). Germline CDR1 reads MDHEN; CDR2 reads SYDVKM. Trimming removed 6 bases at V and 4 bases at J, with 19 bases between. The CDR3 spans 16 residues. The CDR3 DNA reads as TGTGCCAGCAGGGACCTGGGGGGTCTCGGATACAATGAGCAGTTCTTC. Its protein is CASRDLGGLGYNEQFF.

The V call is TRBV7-2, the J call TRBJ1-6, with D unclear. The V end was cut by 6 bases, the J end by 6 bases, with 12 bases between. This CDR3 has 14 amino acids. Germline values: CDR1 SGHTA, CDR2 FQGNSA. Here the CDR3 DNA reads TGTGCCAGCAGGGCGGGGATAGGTAATTCACCCCTCCACTTT. Its protein product is CASRAGIGNSPLHF.

This chain connects TRBV2 to TRBJ2-1; D is uncertain. V lost 1 base, J lost 0 bases, and 4 bases lay in between. Germline lookup yields CDR1 SNHLY and CDR2 FYNNEI. This CDR3 is built from 14 residues. The CDR3 DNA reads TGTGCCAGCAGTGAAGTAATCTCCTACAATGAGCAGTTCTTC. Translation gives CASSEVISYNEQFF.

The chain carries TRBV5-1 and TRBJ2-6; D gene uncertain. Germline lookup yields CDR1 SGHRS and CDR2 YFSETQ. This CDR3 is 15 amino acids long. The V and J ends lost 6 bases and 0 bases respectively, with 10 bases between them. The CDR3 sequence: CASKRESSGANVLTF. The CDR3 DNA sequence: TGCGCCAGCAAGAGAGAGAGCTCTGGGGCCAACGTCCTGACTTTC.

The rearrangement uses TRBV6-5 and TRBJ2-7, with TRBD1 matching 7 bases. CDR3 length: 12 residues. The V gene end was trimmed by 0 bases and the J gene end by 9 bases; junction bases not matched to a gene: 2. Germline V gives CDR1 MNHEY, CDR2 SVGAGI. CDR3 loop: CASSYSQGRQYF. CDR3 DNA sequence: TGTGCCAGCAGTTACTCACAGGGGCGGCAGTACTTC.

The chain recombines TRBV4-2 with TRBJ2-2; TRBD2 matches at 8 bases. This CDR3 comprises 15 residues. Germline V CDR1 and CDR2: LGHNA, YNFKEQ. Germline trimming cut 6 bases from V and 4 bases from J; bases unmatched to any gene: 7. CDR3 in amino acids: CASSSGGAITGELFF. The CDR3 coding sequence is TGTGCCAGCAGTTCGGGGGGGGCGATCACCGGGGAGCTGTTTTTT.

The V and J genes are TRBV2 and TRBJ2-5, with 8 bases fitting TRBD2. The V and J ends lost 6 bases and 4 bases, in that order; junction bases with no gene match: 7. The CDR3 spans 14 residues. Germline CDR1 and CDR2: SNHLY and FYNNEI. This chain's CDR3 is CASRLRGARETQYF. The CDR3 region has the DNA TGTGCCAGCAGACTGCGGGGGGCCAGAGAGACCCAGTACTTC.

CDR3 bases: TGTGCCAGCAGTTCCTACTTCCAAGAGACCCAGTACTTC. It specifies CASSSYFQETQYF. The V call is TRBV2, the J call TRBJ2-5; no clear D gene. V was cut by 5 bases and J by 1 base, with 8 bases left in between. CDR1 and CDR2 from the germline V gene are SNHLY and FYNNEI. The CDR3 is 13 amino acids.

The chain uses TRBV12-5 and TRBJ2-1, with 9 bases that match TRBD1. The CDR3 spans 17 residues. The germline CDR1 and CDR2 sequences are LGHNT and FRNRAP. Losses at the gene ends were 8 bases for V and 8 bases for J; bases not matched to a gene: 19. This CDR3 is CASQLGQGRGRSDEQFF. CDR3 coding DNA: TGTGCTAGTCAACTGGGACAGGGCAGGGGACGGTCGGATGAGCAGTTCTTC. Full variable domain (outside the CDR3, taken from reference TRBV12-5 and TRBJ2-1): DARVTQTPRHKVTEMGQEVTMRCQPILGHNTVFWYRQTMMQGLELLAYFRNRAPLDDSGMPKDRFSAEMPDATLATLKIQPSEPRDSAVYFCASQLGQGRGRSDEQFFGPGTRLTVL.

J is TRBJ2-5 and V is TRBV15; D may be TRBD1 (5 bases). The CDR3 has 12 amino acids. V lost 0 bases and J 7 bases, leaving 6 bases between the germline ends. The V gene's germline CDR1 is LNHNV and CDR2 YYDKDF (reference sequence). CDR3 sequence (DNA): TGTGCCACCAGCAGAGATCAGGGGACCCAGTACTTC. It codes for CATSRDQGTQYF.

This clone has just a few counts. The chain is built from TRBV4-2 and TRBJ2-1, with 11 positions matching TRBD2. Germline CDR1 is LGHNA and CDR2 is YNFKEQ. The CDR3 runs to 15 residues. The V segment lost 5 bases and the J segment 3 bases; nucleotides outside the gene matches: 3. CDR3 in DNA: TGTGCCAGCAGCTCACTAGCGGGGGACTACAATGAGCAGTTCTTC. It specifies CASSSLAGDYNEQFF.

The genes are TRBV6-5 and TRBJ1-2, with 7 positions matching TRBD1. The V gene end was trimmed by 8 bases and the J gene end by 9 bases; junction bases not matched to a gene: 15. This CDR3 comprises 14 residues. Germline CDR1 MNHEY, CDR2 SVGAGI. The DNA for the CDR3 is TGTGCCAGCGCACCATTCGGGACAGTGATTAGCTACACCTTC. It encodes CASAPFGTVISYTF.

V usage is TRBV6-5 and J usage is TRBJ1-2; unclear D gene. Germline V gives CDR1 MNHEY, CDR2 SVGAGI. The CDR3 is 13 amino acids. Trimming left V 0 bases short and J 4 bases short, with 6 bases between. For the CDR3, the DNA is TGTGCCAGCAGTTACTCGGGCAGCTATGGCTACACCTTC. Residues: CASSYSGSYGYTF.

This clone was observed once. The V call is TRBV7-2, the J call TRBJ1-2; D is perhaps TRBD1 (5 bases). CDR1 is SGHTA, CDR2 FQGNSA, per germline. The V gene lost 2 bases and the J gene lost 7 bases, with 11 bases spanning the gap. This CDR3 is built from 13 residues. CDR3 sequence reads: CASSLSTGLGYTF. The CDR3 nucleotides are TGTGCCAGCAGCTTAAGCACAGGCCTTGGCTACACCTTC.

The chain links TRBV4-3 to TRBJ1-2; the match to TRBD1 covers 7 bases. CDR3 length: 15 residues. Per the germline V gene, CDR1 is LGHNA and CDR2 is YSLEER. With 0 bases clipped from V and 4 bases from J, the junction kept 5 bases outside the gene matches. This chain's CDR3 is CASSQDQGTVYGYTF. The CDR3 region has the DNA TGCGCCAGCAGCCAAGACCAAGGGACAGTCTATGGCTACACCTTC.

V and J are TRBV28 and TRBJ2-1; D is unclear. V dropped 3 bases and J dropped 6 bases, with 6 bases sitting between them. The germline gives CDR1 MDHEN, CDR2 SYDVKM. CDR3 length: 12 amino acids. CDR3 DNA: TGTGCCAGCAGTTTTTTGAGCAATGAGCAGTTCTTC. The encoded protein is CASSFLSNEQFF. Full variable domain (outside the CDR3, taken from reference TRBV28 and TRBJ2-1): DVKVTQSSRYLVKRTGEKVFLECVQDMDHENMFWYRQDPGLGLRLIYFSYDVKMKEKGDIPEGYSVSREKKERFSLILESASTNQTSMYLCASSFLSNEQFFGPGTRLTVL.

The rearrangement joins TRBV29-1 to TRBJ1-1, with 8 bases that match TRBD1. Germline V gives CDR1 SQVTM, CDR2 ANQGSEA. Trimming took 3 bases from V and 3 from J; bases not matched to a gene: 6. The CDR3 runs to 14 residues. The CDR3 DNA reads TGCAGCGTTGACCCAGGGGGCGCGGACACTGAAGCTTTCTTT. Amino acid sequence: CSVDPGGADTEAFF.

For this clone: The same CDR3 can be traced to other DNA sequences in this sample. The V call is TRBV18, the J call TRBJ1-5; D possibly corresponds to TRBD1 (6 bases). CDR1 and CDR2 (germline): KGHSH, LQKENI. V was trimmed by 3 bases and J by 4 bases, leaving 13 bases between them. This CDR3 comprises 15 residues. The CDR3 nucleotides are TGTGCCAGCTCACCCGGAGGACAGACTAATCAGCCCCAGCATTTT. This translates into CASSPGGQTNQPQHF.

The chain is built from TRBV28 and TRBJ1-2; no definite D call. Trimming cost V 6 bases and J 4 bases, with 9 bases left between them. CDR1 and CDR2 (germline): MDHEN, SYDVKM. CDR3 length: 12 amino acids. CDR3 in amino acids: CASSLERYGYTF. The CDR3, as DNA: TGTGCCAGCAGCTTAGAGCGCTATGGCTACACCTTC.

The chain is built from TRBV12-5 and TRBJ1-5; possibly TRBD1 for D (5 bases). CDR3 length equals 14 residues. Trimming removed 3 bases at V and 3 bases at J, with 9 bases between. CDR1 is LGHNT and CDR2 is FRNRAP in the germline V gene. In DNA form, the CDR3 reads TGTGCTAGTGGTTTCGGAGGGGTCAATCAGCCCCAGCATTTT. Its translation is CASGFGGVNQPQHF.

The chain carries TRBV5-1 and TRBJ2-7, with D perhaps TRBD1 (6 bases). This CDR3 contains 12 residues. The germline V gene has CDR1 SGHRS and CDR2 YFSETQ. Trimming took 6 bases from V and 6 from J, leaving 13 bases between them. In DNA form, the CDR3 reads TGCGCCAGCACCGTAGGGGGAAGCGAGCAGTACTTC. Amino acid sequence: CASTVGGSEQYF.

The chain carries TRBV4-3 and TRBJ2-3, with 12 bases matching TRBD2. CDR1 is LGHNA and CDR2 is YSLEER in the germline V gene. J was trimmed by 4 bases and V by 0 bases; bases with no gene match: 2. The CDR3 covers 16 residues. CDR3 nucleotides: TGCGCCAGCAGCCAAGAACTAGCGGGGGGCTCAGATACGCAGTATTTT. As protein: CASSQELAGGSDTQYF.